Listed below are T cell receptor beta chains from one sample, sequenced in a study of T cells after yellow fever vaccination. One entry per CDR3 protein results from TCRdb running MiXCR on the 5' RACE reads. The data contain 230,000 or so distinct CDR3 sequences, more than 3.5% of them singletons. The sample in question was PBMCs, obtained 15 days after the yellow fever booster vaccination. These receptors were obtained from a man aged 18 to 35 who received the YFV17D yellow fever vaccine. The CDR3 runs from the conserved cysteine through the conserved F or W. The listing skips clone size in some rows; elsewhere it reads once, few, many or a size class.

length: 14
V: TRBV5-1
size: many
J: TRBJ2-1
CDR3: CASSFPGDYNEQFF

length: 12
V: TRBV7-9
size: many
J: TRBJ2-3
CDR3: CASSLITDTQYF

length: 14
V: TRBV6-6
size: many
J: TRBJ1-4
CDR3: CASSYGGDAEKLFF

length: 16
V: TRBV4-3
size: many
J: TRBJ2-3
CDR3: CASSQEIAGYTDTQYF

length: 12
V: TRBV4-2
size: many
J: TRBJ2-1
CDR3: CASSQDGRSQFF

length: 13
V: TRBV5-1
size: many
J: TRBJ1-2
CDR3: CASSLGEHYGYTF

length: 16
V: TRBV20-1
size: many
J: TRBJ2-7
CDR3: CSAPPPGSIRSYEQYF

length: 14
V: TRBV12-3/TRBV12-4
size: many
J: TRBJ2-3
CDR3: CASSPRGKADTQYF

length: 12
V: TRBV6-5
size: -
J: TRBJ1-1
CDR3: CASSYRRGEAFF

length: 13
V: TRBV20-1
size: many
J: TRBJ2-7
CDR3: CSARLGHAYEQYF

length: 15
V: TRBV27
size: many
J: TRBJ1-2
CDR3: CASSPGQGALYGYTF

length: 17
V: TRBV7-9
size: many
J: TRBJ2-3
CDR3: CASSLASGGAYTDTQYF

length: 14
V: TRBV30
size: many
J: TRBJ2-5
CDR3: CAWSTGTSAETQYF

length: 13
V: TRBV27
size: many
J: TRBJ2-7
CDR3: CASAARDRYEQYF

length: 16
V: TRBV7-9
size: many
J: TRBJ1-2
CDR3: CASTSIWTAGLGGYTF

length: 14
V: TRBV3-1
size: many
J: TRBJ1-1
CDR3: CASSPQGGVSEAFF

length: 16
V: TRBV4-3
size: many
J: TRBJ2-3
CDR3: CASSQDYRPSTDTQYF

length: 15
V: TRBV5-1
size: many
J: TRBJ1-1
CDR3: CASSSLTGGDTEAFF

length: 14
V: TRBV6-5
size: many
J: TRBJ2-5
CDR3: CASSPIQYQETQYF

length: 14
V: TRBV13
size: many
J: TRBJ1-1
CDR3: CASSFSGMNTEAFF

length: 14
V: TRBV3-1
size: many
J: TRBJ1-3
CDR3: CASSQFSSGNTIYF

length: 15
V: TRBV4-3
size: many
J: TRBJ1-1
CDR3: CASSQVRGMWTEAFF

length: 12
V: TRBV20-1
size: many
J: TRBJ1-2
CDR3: CSAAEITARYTF

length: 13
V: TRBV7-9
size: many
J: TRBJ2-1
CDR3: CASSWTHSSEQFF

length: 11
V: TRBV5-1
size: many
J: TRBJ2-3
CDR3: CASSSPDTQYF

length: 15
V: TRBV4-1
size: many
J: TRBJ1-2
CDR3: CASSQFTGLNYGYTF

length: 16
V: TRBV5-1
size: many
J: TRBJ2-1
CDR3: CASSLESAGGQDEQFF

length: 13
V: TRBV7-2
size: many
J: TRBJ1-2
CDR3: CASSLVRQEGYTF

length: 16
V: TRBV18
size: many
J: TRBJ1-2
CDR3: CASSPRAGDDNYGYTF

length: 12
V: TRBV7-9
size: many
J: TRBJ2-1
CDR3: CASSLVGDEQFF

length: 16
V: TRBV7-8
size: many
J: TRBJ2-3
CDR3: CASSPRAGRPTDTQYF

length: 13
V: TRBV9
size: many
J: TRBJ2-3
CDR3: CASTEEGTDTQYF

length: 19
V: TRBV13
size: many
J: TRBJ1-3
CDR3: CASSLGRGELYHSGNTIYF

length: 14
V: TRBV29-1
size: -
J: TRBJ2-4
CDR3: CSVDWGSGVGIQYF

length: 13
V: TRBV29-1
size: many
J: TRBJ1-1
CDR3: CSVEGTGGTEAFF

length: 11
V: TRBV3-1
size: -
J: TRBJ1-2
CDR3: CASSRLDSYTF

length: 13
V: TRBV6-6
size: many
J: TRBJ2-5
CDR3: CASIRSGGETQYF

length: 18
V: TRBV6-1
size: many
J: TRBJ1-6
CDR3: CASSESPKSARGDSPLHF

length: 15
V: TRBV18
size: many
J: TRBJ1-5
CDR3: CASSGTGGGNQPQHF

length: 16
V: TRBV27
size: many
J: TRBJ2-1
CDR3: CASSLLGTGGYNEQFF

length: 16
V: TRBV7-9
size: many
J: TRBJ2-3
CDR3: CASSLRRGEFTDTQYF

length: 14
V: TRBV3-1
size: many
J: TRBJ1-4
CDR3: CASSPPGNREKLFF

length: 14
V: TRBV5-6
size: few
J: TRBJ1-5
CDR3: CASSMGRFNRPQHF

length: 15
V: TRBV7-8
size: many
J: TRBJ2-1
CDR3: CASSSPGQEYNEQFF

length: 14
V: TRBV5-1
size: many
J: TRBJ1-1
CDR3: CASSSDRADTEAFF

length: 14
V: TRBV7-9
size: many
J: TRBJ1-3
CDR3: CASSLSYTGNTIYF

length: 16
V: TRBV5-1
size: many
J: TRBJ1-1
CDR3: CASSWGWTDMNTEAFF

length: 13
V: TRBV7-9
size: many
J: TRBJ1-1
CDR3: CATNQGKNTEAFF

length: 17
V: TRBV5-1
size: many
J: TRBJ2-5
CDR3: CASSWLRQGVNQETQYF

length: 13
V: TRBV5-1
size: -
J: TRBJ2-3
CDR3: CASSLGGSDTQYF

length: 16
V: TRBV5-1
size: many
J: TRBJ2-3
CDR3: CASSIGTSGNTDTQYF

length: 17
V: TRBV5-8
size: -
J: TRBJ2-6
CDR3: CASSFSDRVSGANVLTF

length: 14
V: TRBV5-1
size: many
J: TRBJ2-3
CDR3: CASSLEQRTDTQYF